This T cell receptor beta chain was identified during a study of OX40 agonist ivuxolimab in advanced cancers. In terms of the full investigation: Ivuxolimab was an agonistic, fully human IgG2 monoclonal antibody directed against OX40 (CD134), a costimulatory receptor. Intravenous ivuxolimab was administered to patients every 2 weeks at six dose levels: 0.01, 0.1, 0.3, 1.5, 3 and 10 mg/kg. Among the 52 dose-escalation patients, roughly 20 had hepatocellular carcinoma, about 15 melanoma, 9 renal cell carcinoma and 9 head and neck cancer. In the dose-escalation cohort, approximately 82% of patients were male, and the mean age was approximately 60 years with a range of about 20 to 80. Patients were allowed to have had prior anti-PD-1, anti-PD-L1 or anti-CTLA-4 therapy, and 30% to 50% of the dose-escalation patients had previously received checkpoint inhibitors. Partial responses occurred in three dose-escalation patients: two with cutaneous melanoma and one with hepatocellular carcinoma. Peripheral TCRbeta sequencing aimed to test whether ivuxolimab altered TCR sequence diversity and caused clonal T-cell expansion. The paper covers the monotherapy dose-escalation part of the phase I ivuxolimab trial, which included N ≈ 50 patients. The full study reports these points: Antigen specificity was not determined for the clonally expanded peripheral T cells. Low levels of normalized T-cell clonal expansion were also shown by some nonresponding patients. At doses from 0.1 to 3.0 mg/kg, clonal expansion was seen in both CD4+ and CD8+ blood T cells between baseline and week 6. In the 0.1-3.0 mg/kg groups, partial responders had among the lowest normalized peripheral clonal expansion, particularly in CD8+ T cells. On average, CD8+ T cells showed more expanded clones than CD4+ T cells after ivuxolimab.

The trial excluded patients who had a history of autoimmune disease or were on systemic immunosuppression. Peripheral blood for TCR sequencing was collected from all dose cohorts at baseline, on cycle 4 day 1, and on cycle 7 day 1. The samples were taken from a phase I, first-in-human, multicenter, open-label dose-escalation trial of ivuxolimab. Adults with locally advanced or metastatic melanoma, renal cell, hepatocellular, or head and neck squamous cell carcinoma were enrolled in the trial. Before TCR sequencing, CD4+ T cells and CD8+ T cells from peripheral blood were sorted into separate populations. Genomic DNA was extracted from sorted cells for sequencing of the TCRbeta CDR3 region. The immunoSEQ Assay was used for sequencing of TCRbeta CDR3 regions. TCRdb obtained this table from immuneACCESS and retained in-frame rearrangements with V and J assigned. These tables miss some clones; where compared with another copy, unresolved V genes account for less than half of the shortfall, and the remainder is unexplained. The sample contains some 19,000 clones, over 80% of them found a single time. Clones ranked in the top ten supply about 50% of the sample.

Taken from the germline V gene, the CDR1 and CDR2 loops are SGHTA and FQGTGA. Taken from cysteine to phenylalanine, the CDR3 has 17 residues. Kept here is only the CDR3 DNA, which spans 51 bases and is read in frame from base 1. The junction shows trimming of 0 bases on V and 1 base on J, plus 13 bases between the germline ends. As for this clone: Its antigen specificity is not known. No per-base quality is available; no much larger clone lies one base away.

The rearranged segments are TRBV7-3 and TRBJ2-1; the D gene cannot be resolved beyond TRBD1 or TRBD2, each matching 6 bases. The sample here was CD4+ or CD8+ T cells sorted from blood, taken in a trial of the OX40 agonist ivuxolimab. The sequence came from an adult with an advanced solid tumor such as melanoma, head and neck, liver or kidney cancer. The base sequence is TGTGCCAGCAGCTTAACGTACGGGGGCAGGTCCTACAATGAGCAGTTCTTC. The encoded protein is CASSLTYGGRSYNEQFF.